The 9 T cell receptor beta chains below all came from one sample that was sequenced in a study of T cell responses to AZD1222 COVID-19 vaccine. The assay was immunoSEQ multiplex PCR, and TCRdb's table has in-frame clones only and misses some. Of about 120,000 clones in the sample, 70% to 90% were seen once. The specimen comprised peripheral blood, sampled on day 0 of AZD1222 vaccination. The receptors were sampled from an adult in good health.

The chain uses TRBV20-1 and TRBJ1-2, with unresolved D. V was pared by 6 bases and J by 8 bases, with 13 bases between. Germline CDR1 DFQATT, CDR2 SNEGSKA (reference sequence). The CDR3 is 11 amino acids. Here the CDR3 reads CSARRGVGYTF. DNA for the CDR3: TGCAGTGCCCGTCGGGGTGTGGGCTACACCTTC.

The CDR3 region is CASSPGGAGADTQYF. The CDR3 nucleotides read TGTGCCAGTAGCCCCGGGGGAGCGGGAGCGGATACGCAGTATTTT. The chain joins TRBV19 to TRBJ2-3; 8 positions agree with TRBD2. This CDR3 is built from 15 residues. After removal of 6 bases from V and 6 bases from J, the junction contained 11 bases not matched to a gene. Germline loops: CDR1 LNHDA, CDR2 SQIVND (reference sequence).

The rearrangement links TRBV24-1 to TRBJ2-3; 8 bases match TRBD1. J lost 1 base, V lost 6 bases, and 11 bases had no gene match. Germline V lookup: CDR1 KGHDR, CDR2 SFDVKD. The CDR3 has 17 residues. The CDR3, as DNA: TGTGCCACCAGTAGAAACCCGGACAGGGCGGGCACAGATACGCAGTATTTT. As protein: CATSRNPDRAGTDTQYF.

The chain is built from TRBV11-3 and TRBJ1-1; D may be TRBD1 (5 bases). From germline, CDR1 is SGHNT and CDR2 YENEEA. V dropped 5 bases and J dropped 6 bases, with 10 bases sitting between them. CDR3 length: 12 residues. The CDR3 here is CASSRGLSEAFF. In DNA form, the CDR3 reads TGTGCCAGCAGCCGGGGACTGTCTGAAGCTTTCTTT.

The chain employs TRBV19 and TRBJ1-2; 9 bases line up with TRBD1. This CDR3 region has 17 residues. Germline assignment: CDR1 LNHDA and CDR2 SQIVND (reference sequence). With V trimmed by 6 bases and J by 2 bases, 13 bases remained unmatched. DNA for the CDR3: TGTGCCAGTAGAGATCCGGGACAGGGTTCTGGGAACTATGGCTACACCTTC. Its translation: CASRDPGQGSGNYGYTF. Complete variable domain (other parts from reference TRBV19 and TRBJ1-2): DGGITQSPKYLFRKEGQNVTLSCEQNLNHDAMYWYRQDPGQGLRLIYYSQIVNDFQKGDIAEGYSVSREKKESFPLTVTSAQKNPTAFYLCASRDPGQGSGNYGYTFGSGTRLTVV.

This clone has a handful of counts. The chain combines TRBV9 with TRBJ2-5; D uncertain. Germline V gene data show CDR1 as SGDLS and CDR2 as YYNGEE. The V gene lost 4 bases and the J gene lost 9 bases, with 16 bases spanning the gap. The CDR3 has 13 amino acids. The CDR3 here is CASSSPRGVPQYF. The CDR3 coding sequence is TGTGCCAGCAGCTCCCCCCGAGGAGTGCCCCAGTACTTC.

The V and J genes are TRBV18 and TRBJ1-5; TRBD1 matches 7 bases. Trimming removed 5 bases from V and 2 bases from J; junction bases left unmatched: 3. CDR3 size: 14 residues. In germline, CDR1 is KGHSH, CDR2 LQKENI. The DNA for the CDR3 is TGTGCCAGCTCAACCGACAGGGGCAATCAGCCCCAGCATTTT. Translating it yields CASSTDRGNQPQHF.

The rearrangement uses TRBV5-4 and TRBJ2-7, with 8 bases matching TRBD2. This CDR3 region has 15 residues. Germline CDR1 SGHNT, CDR2 YYREEE (reference sequence). V dropped 2 bases and J dropped 4; count of bases not matched to a gene: 8. The CDR3 sequence: CASSFGGRGGYEQYF. The CDR3 nucleotides read TGTGCCAGCAGCTTTGGGGGGCGCGGGGGGTACGAGCAGTACTTC.

V is TRBV29-1 and J is TRBJ2-5; the D is unclear. CDR3 length: 12 amino acids. Trimming left V 3 bases short and J 9 bases short, with 14 bases between. In germline, CDR1 is SQVTM, CDR2 ANQGSEA. The chain's CDR3 is CSVEVSGGAQYF. The CDR3 DNA sequence: TGCAGCGTTGAGGTGTCGGGTGGGGCCCAGTACTTC.